A single sample is the source of the 14 T cell receptor beta chains below, sequenced in a study of blood T cell repertoires in COVID-19. TCRdb keeps only in-frame clones here, not all; method: immunoSEQ multiplex PCR. In the table there are 150,000 or so clones, around 90% of which are singletons. Sequenced sample: peripheral blood. The receptors were sampled from a woman aged 45-59 years with acute or convalescent COVID-19.

This chain uses TRBV6-5 with TRBJ1-1, with D maybe TRBD1 (6 bases). V lost 5 bases and J lost 0, with 10 bases in between. Germline lookup yields CDR1 MNHEY and CDR2 SVGAGI. This CDR3 spans 14 amino acids. CDR3 in DNA: TGTGCCAGCAGTAACCGGGACATGAACACTGAAGCTTTCTTT. It encodes CASSNRDMNTEAFF.

This chain uses TRBV4-1 with TRBJ1-2; D gene unclear. The germline V and J ends were trimmed by 3 bases and 4 bases, with 12 bases remaining between them. The CDR3 covers 14 residues. The V gene's germline CDR1 is MGHRA and CDR2 YSYEKL. This chain's CDR3 is CASSHPLLVYGYTF. Written as DNA, the CDR3 is TGCGCCAGCAGCCACCCACTATTGGTCTATGGCTACACCTTC.

In its sample, this clone was seen a few times. This sample also contains other DNA sequences that code for the same CDR3. The chain links TRBV29-1 to TRBJ1-2; possibly TRBD1 for D (6 bases). This CDR3 has 13 amino acids. Germline V gene data show CDR1 as SQVTM and CDR2 as ANQGSEA. V was pared by 5 bases and J by 4 bases, with 14 bases between. The CDR3 coding sequence is TGCAGCGTTCGATTACAGGGTTCCTATGGCTACACCTTC. Translated, it gives CSVRLQGSYGYTF.

The chain joins TRBV3-1 (or the pseudogene TRBV3-2) to TRBJ2-2; 11 bases agree with TRBD2. Germline CDR1 reads LGHDT; CDR2 reads YNNKEL (reference sequence). The CDR3 is 16 residues long. Losses at the gene ends were 4 bases for V and 3 bases for J; bases not matched to a gene: 4. CDR3: CASSPRLAGHTGELFF. Written as DNA, the CDR3 is TGTGCCAGCAGCCCGAGACTAGCGGGACACACCGGGGAGCTGTTTTTT.

The chain joins TRBV2 to TRBJ2-7; TRBD2 aligns across 12 bases. V lost 5 bases and J lost 2; bases outside the gene matches: 4. The CDR3 covers 15 residues. Germline V gives CDR1 SNHLY, CDR2 FYNNEI. As DNA, the CDR3 is TGTGCCAGCAGTAGGACTAGCGGGGAGGCCTACGAGCAGTACTTC. This translates into CASSRTSGEAYEQYF.

The chain uses TRBV5-4 and TRBJ1-1, with D tentatively TRBD1 (6 bases). The CDR3 is 17 amino acids. Germline V gene sequence: CDR1 SGHNT, CDR2 YYREEE (reference sequence). The V end was cut by 0 bases, the J end by 7 bases, with 22 bases between. The CDR3 bases are TGTGCCAGCAGCTTGGCCGGGTGGGGGCACGGGGTCGGTGAAGCTTTCTTT. It is translated as CASSLAGWGHGVGEAFF.

This clone was seen a single time. The chain joins TRBV10-3 to TRBJ2-2; 7 bases are shared with TRBD1. The CDR3 length is 15 residues. The V and J ends lost 6 bases and 0 bases, in that order; junction bases with no gene match: 4. Germline CDR1 reads ENHRY; CDR2 reads SYGVKD. For the CDR3, the DNA is TGTGCCATCAGAACCGGGACAGCGAACACCGGGGAGCTGTTTTTT. This sequence encodes CAIRTGTANTGELFF.

The rearrangement uses TRBV10-3 and TRBJ2-3; 7 positions match TRBD2. This CDR3 region has 13 residues. CDR1 ENHRY and CDR2 SYGVKD come from the germline V gene. V was pared by 3 bases and J by 5 bases, with 2 bases of the junction left unmatched. This chain's CDR3 is CAISEAGLDTQYF. The DNA for the CDR3 is TGTGCCATCAGTGAAGCGGGGTTAGATACGCAGTATTTT.

The chain couples TRBV4-3 to TRBJ1-2, with 8 nucleotides matching TRBD1. The CDR3 is made up of 16 amino acids. The V gene's germline CDR1 is LGHNA and CDR2 YSLEER. J was trimmed by 1 base and V by 1 base; bases with no gene match: 5. CDR3 loop: CASSQAGTGVNYGYTF. The CDR3 DNA follows: TGCGCCAGCAGCCAAGCCGGGACAGGTGTTAACTATGGCTACACCTTC.

The CDR3 is CASSTRGGVSEAFF. The DNA of the CDR3 is TGTGCCAGCAGTACCCGGGGGGGGGTCTCTGAAGCTTTCTTT. This chain joins TRBV14 and TRBJ1-1, with D perhaps TRBD1 (5 bases). CDR3 size: 14 residues. Germline-derived CDR1 and CDR2 are SGHDN and FVKESK. V dropped 6 bases and J dropped 6 bases, with 17 bases sitting between them.

This rearrangement joins TRBV20-1 to TRBJ1-2; the D is unclear. The CDR3 has 14 amino acids. The V end lost 3 bases, the J end lost 3 bases, and 14 bases lay between the germline ends. CDR1 is DFQATT and CDR2 is SNEGSKA in the germline V gene (reference sequence). CDR3 coding DNA: TGCAGTGCTAGTTCCCGGGGAGCCTACTATGGCTACACCTTC. Translated, it gives CSASSRGAYYGYTF.

This rearrangement joins TRBV5-1 to TRBJ2-3, with D possibly matching TRBD2 (6 bases). The CDR3 has 14 amino acids. V lost 4 bases and J lost 1, with 10 bases in between. Germline V gives CDR1 SGHRS, CDR2 YFSETQ. The CDR3 protein is CASSRLGGTDTQYF. The CDR3, as DNA: TGCGCCAGCAGCCGACTAGGGGGCACAGATACGCAGTATTTT.

This clone occurred once. The chain is built from TRBV6-1 and TRBJ1-1; perhaps TRBD1 as D (6 bases). Per the germline V gene, CDR1 is MNHNS and CDR2 is SASEGT. The V gene lost 0 bases and the J gene lost 5 bases, with 16 bases spanning the gap. The CDR3 spans 16 residues. CDR3 in amino acids: CASSEARTLGATEAFF. The CDR3 region has the DNA TGTGCCAGCAGTGAAGCGCGGACTTTGGGGGCGACTGAAGCTTTCTTT.

This sequence joins TRBV2 and TRBJ2-7, with 11 bases that match TRBD1. CDR1 and CDR2 (germline): SNHLY, FYNNEI. J gave up 4 bases and V 6 bases, and 8 bases lay outside the gene matches. This CDR3 contains 15 residues. Here the CDR3 DNA reads TGTGCCAGCAGGGCCGGGACAGGGGGTGTGTACGAGCAGTACTTC. Translating it yields CASRAGTGGVYEQYF.